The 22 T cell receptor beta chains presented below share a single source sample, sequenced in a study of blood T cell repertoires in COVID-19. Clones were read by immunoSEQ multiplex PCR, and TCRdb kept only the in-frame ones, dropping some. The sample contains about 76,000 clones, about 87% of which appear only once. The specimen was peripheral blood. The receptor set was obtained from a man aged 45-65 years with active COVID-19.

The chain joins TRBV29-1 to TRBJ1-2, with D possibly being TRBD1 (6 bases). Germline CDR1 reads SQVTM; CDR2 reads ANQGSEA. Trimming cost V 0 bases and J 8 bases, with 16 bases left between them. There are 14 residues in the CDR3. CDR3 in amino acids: CSVEDVRGRGGYTF. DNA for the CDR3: TGCAGCGTTGAAGATGTTAGGGGGAGAGGGGGCTACACCTTC.

The CDR3 reads CASSFGTSGGREQYF. The CDR3, as DNA: TGTGCCAGCAGTTTCGGGACTAGCGGGGGTCGAGAGCAGTACTTC. The V and J genes are TRBV28 and TRBJ2-7; 14 nucleotides agree with TRBD2. Unmatched junction bases numbered 5, after V lost 3 bases and J lost 7 bases. CDR3 length: 15 amino acids. CDR1 is MDHEN, CDR2 SYDVKM, per germline. The complete variable domain, with remaining parts taken from reference TRBV28 and TRBJ2-7, reads DVKVTQSSRYLVKRTGEKVFLECVQDMDHENMFWYRQDPGLGLRLIYFSYDVKMKEKGDIPEGYSVSREKKERFSLILESASTNQTSMYLCASSFGTSGGREQYFGPGTRLTVT.

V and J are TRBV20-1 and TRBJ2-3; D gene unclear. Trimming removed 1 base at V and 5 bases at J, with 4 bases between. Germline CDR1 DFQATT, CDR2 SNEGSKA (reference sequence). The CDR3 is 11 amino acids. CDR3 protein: CSARAGDTQYF. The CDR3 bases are TGCAGTGCTAGAGCGGGAGATACGCAGTATTTT.

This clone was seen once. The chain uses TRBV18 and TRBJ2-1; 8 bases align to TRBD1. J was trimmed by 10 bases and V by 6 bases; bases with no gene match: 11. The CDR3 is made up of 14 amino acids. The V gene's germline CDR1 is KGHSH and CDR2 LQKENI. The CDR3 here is CASSPSRTGGEQFF. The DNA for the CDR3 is TGTGCCAGCTCCCCTTCTCGAACAGGGGGAGAGCAGTTCTTC.

The CDR3 spells CASSRTSGGVEQYF. DNA for the CDR3: TGTGCCAGCAGCCGGACTAGCGGGGGGGTTGAGCAGTACTTC. The V call is TRBV7-2, the J call TRBJ2-7; 15 nucleotides align to TRBD2. Per germline, CDR1 SGHTA and CDR2 FQGNSA. V lost 5 bases to trimming and J lost 7 bases; unmatched junction nucleotides: 3. This CDR3 spans 14 amino acids.

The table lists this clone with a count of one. The CDR3, as DNA: TGTGCCAGCAGCCCCCAGGCGGGAAACACTGAAGCTTTCTTT. This codes for CASSPQAGNTEAFF. The chain carries TRBV14 and TRBJ1-1; D is unclear. Trimming removed 4 bases at V and 2 bases at J, with 11 bases between. CDR1 is SGHDN and CDR2 is FVKESK in the germline V gene. CDR3 length equals 14 residues.

The CDR3 is CASSVVGSGSGTGELFF. CDR3 DNA sequence: TGTGCCAGCAGCGTAGTAGGTAGCGGGAGCGGGACCGGGGAGCTGTTTTTT. The chain has TRBV9 and TRBJ2-2, with TRBD2 matching over 9 bases. J lost 5 bases, V lost 0 bases, and 8 bases had no gene match. The CDR3 loop spans 17 amino acids. CDR1 SGDLS and CDR2 YYNGEE come from the germline V gene.

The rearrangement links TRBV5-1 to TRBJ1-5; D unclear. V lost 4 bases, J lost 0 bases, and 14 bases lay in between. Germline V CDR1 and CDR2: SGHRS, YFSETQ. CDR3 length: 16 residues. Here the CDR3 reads CASSIDGQYSNQPQHF. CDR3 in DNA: TGCGCCAGCAGCATCGATGGGCAGTATAGCAATCAGCCCCAGCATTTT.

CDR3 in amino acids: CASSLQAGGTDTQYF. CDR3 DNA sequence: TGTGCCAGCAGCTTACAAGCGGGGGGGACAGATACGCAGTATTTT. The chain has TRBV11-2 and TRBJ2-3; 10 positions match TRBD2. V lost 2 bases to trimming and J lost 3 bases; unmatched junction nucleotides: 2. Per the germline V gene, CDR1 is SGHAT and CDR2 is FQNNGV. There are 15 residues in the CDR3.

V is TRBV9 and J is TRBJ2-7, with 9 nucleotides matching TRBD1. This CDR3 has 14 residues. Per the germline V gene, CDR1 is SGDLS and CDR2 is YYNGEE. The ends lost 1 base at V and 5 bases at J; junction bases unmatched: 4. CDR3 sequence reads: CASSVKWTGDEQYF. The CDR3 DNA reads TGTGCCAGCAGCGTAAAGTGGACAGGGGACGAGCAGTACTTC.

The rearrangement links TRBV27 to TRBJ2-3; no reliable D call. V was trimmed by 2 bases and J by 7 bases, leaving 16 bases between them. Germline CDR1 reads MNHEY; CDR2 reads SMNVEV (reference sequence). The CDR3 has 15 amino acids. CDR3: CASSLMGGHTNTQYF. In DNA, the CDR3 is TGTGCCAGCAGTTTAATGGGTGGGCACACGAATACGCAGTATTTT.

CDR3 region: CASRTKYEQYF. CDR3 bases: TGTGCCAGCAGGACTAAATACGAGCAGTACTTC. This rearrangement joins TRBV7-9 to TRBJ2-7; D possibly corresponds to TRBD2 (5 bases). Germline assignment: CDR1 SEHNR and CDR2 FQNEAQ (reference sequence). V was trimmed by 6 bases and J by 4 bases, leaving 7 bases between them. The CDR3 is made up of 11 amino acids.

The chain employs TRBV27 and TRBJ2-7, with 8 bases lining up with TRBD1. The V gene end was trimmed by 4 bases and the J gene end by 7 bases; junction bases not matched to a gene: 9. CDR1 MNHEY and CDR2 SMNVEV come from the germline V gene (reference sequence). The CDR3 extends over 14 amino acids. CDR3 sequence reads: CASSSADRAWEQYF. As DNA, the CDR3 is TGTGCCAGCAGTTCGGCGGACAGGGCTTGGGAGCAGTACTTC.

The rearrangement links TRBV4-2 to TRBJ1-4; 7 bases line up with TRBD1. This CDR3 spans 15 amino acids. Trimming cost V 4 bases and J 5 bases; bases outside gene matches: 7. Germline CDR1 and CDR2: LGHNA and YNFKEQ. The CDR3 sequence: CASSRDGTENEKLFF. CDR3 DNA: TGTGCCAGCAGCCGTGACGGGACAGAGAATGAAAAACTGTTTTTT.

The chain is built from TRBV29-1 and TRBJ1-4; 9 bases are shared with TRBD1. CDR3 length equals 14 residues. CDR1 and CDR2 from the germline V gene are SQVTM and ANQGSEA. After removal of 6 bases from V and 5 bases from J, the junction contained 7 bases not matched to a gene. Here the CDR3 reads CSVGTGGQNEKLFF. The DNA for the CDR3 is TGCAGCGTCGGTACAGGGGGCCAAAATGAAAAACTGTTTTTT.

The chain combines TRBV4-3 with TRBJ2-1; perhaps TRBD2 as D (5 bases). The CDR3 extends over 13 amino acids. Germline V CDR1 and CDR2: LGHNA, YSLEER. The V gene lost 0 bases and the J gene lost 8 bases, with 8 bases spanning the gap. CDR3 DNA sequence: TGCGCCAGCAGCCAAGAGGCGAGGGATGAGCAGTTCTTC. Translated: CASSQEARDEQFF.

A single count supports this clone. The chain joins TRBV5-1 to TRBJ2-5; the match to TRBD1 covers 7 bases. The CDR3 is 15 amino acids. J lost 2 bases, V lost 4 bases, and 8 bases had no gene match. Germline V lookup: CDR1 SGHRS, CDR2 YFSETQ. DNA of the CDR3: TGCGCCAGCAGCGTTACCGGGACAGTACAAGAGACCCAGTACTTC. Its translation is CASSVTGTVQETQYF.

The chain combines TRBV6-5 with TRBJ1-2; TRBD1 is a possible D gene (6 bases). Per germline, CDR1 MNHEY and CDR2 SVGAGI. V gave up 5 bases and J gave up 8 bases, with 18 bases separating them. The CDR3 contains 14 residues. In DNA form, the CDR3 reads TGTGCCAGCAGTCTCAACTGGGGGGGGCCCGGCTACACCTTC. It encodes CASSLNWGGPGYTF.

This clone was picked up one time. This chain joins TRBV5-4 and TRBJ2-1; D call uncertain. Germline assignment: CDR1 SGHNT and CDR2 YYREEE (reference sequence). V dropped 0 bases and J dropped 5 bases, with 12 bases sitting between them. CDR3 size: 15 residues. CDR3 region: CASSLGGSLNNEQFF. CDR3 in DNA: TGTGCCAGCAGCTTGGGTGGTAGCCTTAACAATGAGCAGTTCTTC.

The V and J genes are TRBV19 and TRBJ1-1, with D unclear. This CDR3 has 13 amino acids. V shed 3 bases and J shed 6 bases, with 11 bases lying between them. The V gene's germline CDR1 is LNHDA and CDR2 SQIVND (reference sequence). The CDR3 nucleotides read TGTGCCAGTAGTATCCGGGGAGCTCCTGAAGCTTTCTTT. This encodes CASSIRGAPEAFF.

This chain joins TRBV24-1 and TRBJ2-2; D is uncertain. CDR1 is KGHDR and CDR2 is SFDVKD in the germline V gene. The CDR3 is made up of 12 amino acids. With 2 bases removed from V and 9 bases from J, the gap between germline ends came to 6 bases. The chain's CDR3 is CATSDSGWELFF. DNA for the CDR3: TGTGCCACCAGTGATTCAGGTTGGGAGCTGTTTTTT.

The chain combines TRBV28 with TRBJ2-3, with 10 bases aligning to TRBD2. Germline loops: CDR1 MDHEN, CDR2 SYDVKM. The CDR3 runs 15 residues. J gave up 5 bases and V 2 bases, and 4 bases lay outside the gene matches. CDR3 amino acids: CASSLETSGRDTQYF. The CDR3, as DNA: TGTGCCAGCAGTTTAGAGACTAGCGGGCGAGATACGCAGTATTTT.